Detailed here is one T cell receptor beta chain. These data come from a study of blood T cell repertoires in COVID-19. Background on the study: COVID-19 samples from acute and convalescent phases originated in the United States, Italy and Spain. PBMCs, B-cell-depleted T cells, or T cells were the source of the cDNA or gDNA that made up the material.

The CDR3 sequence is 14 residues long. CDR1 and CDR2 (germline): LNHDA, SQIVND (reference sequence). The V gene lost 4 bases and the J gene lost 4 bases, with 13 bases spanning the gap. In the study's own analysis: The authors estimated nucleated cell counts from reference gene primer amplification. Only in-frame clones appear in the TCRdb table, and some are missing; sequencing was by immunoSEQ multiplex PCR. V, J and clone size are taken as reported in that table, and D and trimming were inferred from the DNA itself. The sample lists more than 95,000 clones, around 83% occurring once. This sequence originates from a woman older than 75 with acute or convalescent COVID-19. Sequencing input: peripheral blood. The chain recombines TRBV19 with TRBJ2-5, with D possibly being TRBD2 (7 bases). CDR3 protein: CASSTGGAGETQYF. The CDR3 DNA reads TGTGCCAGTAGTACGGGGGGCGCGGGAGAGACCCAGTACTTC.